This TCR beta chain comes out of a study of shared clonotypes between healthy human individuals. Study information: The study enrolled two women and three men aged 18 to 49. Study-wide results and caveats: Larger richness was generally estimated for naive than memory subsets.

With respect to this clone: The antigen is not known.

This CDR3 region has 11 residues. Germline assignment: CDR1 MGHDK and CDR2 SYGVNS. Trimming removed 6 bases from V and 12 bases from J, with 11 bases in between. Naive CD8 isolation took CD45RO-negative cells positively selected for CCR7 and excluded terminally differentiated effector memory CD45RA+ cells. TCRdb's copy holds only in-frame clones and misses some; the assay was immunoSEQ multiplex PCR. The data hold roughly 1,800,000 clones, with 85% to 95% observed a single time. The chain carries TRBV25-1 and TRBJ2-2; D is unclear. The sequenced sample consisted of naive CD8+ T cells sorted from blood. The clonotype was recovered from a man younger than 35 in good health. DNA of the CDR3: TGTGCCAGCAGCGGTGGGCCTCAGCTGTTTTTT. Its protein is CASSGGPQLFF.